Below, 28 T cell receptor beta chains from the same sample are listed, as sequenced in a study of cytomegalovirus exposure and HLA in healthy donors. It was with 60 Vbeta and 13 Jbeta primers that the PCR ran. The table came from immunoSEQ multiplex PCR; TCRdb's copy has only in-frame clones and leaves some out. The sample contains approximately 190,000 clones, more than 75% of which appear only once. The sample comprised PBMCs. All receptors derive from a woman in her forties or fifties in good health and CMV-seropositive.

This clone was detected only a few times. The chain has TRBV5-6 and TRBJ2-2; 9 nucleotides line up with TRBD2. This CDR3 contains 17 residues. V was pared by 6 bases and J by 1 base, with 10 bases of the junction left unmatched. Germline loops: CDR1 SGHDT, CDR2 YYEEEE. The CDR3 is CASKSTIAGENTGELFF. CDR3 sequence (DNA): TGTGCCAGCAAATCAACTATAGCGGGAGAGAACACCGGGGAGCTGTTTTTT.

The chain couples TRBV4-3 to TRBJ2-2; TRBD1 matches 9 bases. Germline V gene data show CDR1 as LGHNA and CDR2 as YSLEER. The V segment lost 0 bases and the J segment 7 bases; nucleotides outside the gene matches: 9. The CDR3 is made up of 17 amino acids. The CDR3 coding sequence is TGCGCCAGCAGCCAAGAGGGGCCTACAGGGGGCATCGGGGAGCTGTTTTTT. Translation gives CASSQEGPTGGIGELFF.

The rearrangement joins TRBV7-8 to TRBJ2-5; D perhaps matches TRBD1 (6 bases). Germline CDR1 SGHVS, CDR2 FQNEAQ. V was clipped by 2 bases and J by 5 bases, with 9 bases between them. CDR3 length: 13 residues. This CDR3 is CASSLQGLETQYF. The CDR3 nucleotides are TGTGCCAGCAGCTTACAGGGGTTGGAGACCCAGTACTTC.

The chain joins TRBV27 to TRBJ2-1, with a possible D match to TRBD1 (5 bases). Trimming removed 5 bases from V and 4 bases from J, with 12 bases in between. Per the germline V gene, CDR1 is MNHEY and CDR2 is SMNVEV (reference sequence). This CDR3 region has 14 residues. This CDR3 is CASSRMQGYNEQFF. The CDR3 nucleotides read TGTGCCAGCAGTCGAATGCAGGGATACAATGAGCAGTTCTTC.

The chain employs TRBV28 and TRBJ2-5; possible D gene TRBD1, 6 bases. Trimming cost V 3 bases and J 9 bases, with 14 bases left between them. Germline lookup yields CDR1 MDHEN and CDR2 SYDVKM. CDR3 length equals 13 residues. The CDR3 here is CASSFQGKRAQYF. CDR3 sequence (DNA): TGTGCCAGCAGTTTTCAGGGGAAGAGAGCCCAGTACTTC.

The chain joins TRBV9 to TRBJ1-1; D perhaps matches TRBD1 (5 bases). V dropped 0 bases and J dropped 5 bases, with 11 bases sitting between them. This CDR3 has 14 amino acids. Looked up from germline, CDR1 is SGDLS and CDR2 is YYNGEE. CDR3 sequence (DNA): TGTGCCAGCAGCGTAGCTTTGGGGGGTACTGAAGCTTTCTTT. Translated, it gives CASSVALGGTEAFF.

J is TRBJ1-1 and V is TRBV7-9; D is unresolved. There are 13 residues in the CDR3. Germline V gene sequence: CDR1 SEHNR, CDR2 FQNEAQ (reference sequence). The V end was cut by 5 bases, the J end by 4 bases, with 11 bases between. CDR3 region: CASSALAGTEAFF. The DNA for the CDR3 is TGTGCCAGCAGCGCCCTAGCTGGCACTGAAGCTTTCTTT.

The CDR3: CASSQPGGRNNEQFF. Written as DNA, the CDR3 is TGTGCCAGCAGCCAGCCCGGGGGGCGGAACAATGAGCAGTTCTTC. The chain combines TRBV7-2 with TRBJ2-1, with D tentatively TRBD2 (7 bases). The V end lost 5 bases, the J end lost 5 bases, and 16 bases lay between the germline ends. There are 15 residues in the CDR3. Per germline, CDR1 SGHTA and CDR2 FQGNSA. The variable domain in full, with the rest retrieved from reference TRBV7-2 and TRBJ2-1, is GAGVSQSPSNKVTEKGKDVELRCDPISGHTALYWYRQSLGQGLEFLIYFQGNSAPDKSGLPSDRFSAERTGGSVSTLTIQRTQQEDSAVYLCASSQPGGRNNEQFFGPGTRLTVL.

The chain has TRBV7-2 and TRBJ2-4; maybe TRBD2 (6 bases). Germline V lookup: CDR1 SGHTA, CDR2 FQGNSA. The CDR3 totals 18 residues. Between the trimmed V and J ends, which lost 2 bases and 4 bases, there was a span of 21 bases. The CDR3 nucleotides are TGTGCCAGCAGCTTAATCGGCGGGGCAGACCCCCGGAAAAACATTCAGTACTTC. It is translated as CASSLIGGADPRKNIQYF.

This clone was counted a few times. The rearrangement joins TRBV19 to TRBJ2-4, with D perhaps matching TRBD2 (7 bases). V gave up 1 base and J gave up 7 bases, with 14 bases separating them. CDR1 is LNHDA and CDR2 is SQIVND in the germline V gene (reference sequence). The CDR3 runs 15 residues. Written as DNA, the CDR3 is TGTGCCAGTAGTATAGTAGGGGGGGTGGGGAACATTCAGTACTTC. The encoded protein is CASSIVGGVGNIQYF.

This chain links TRBV14 with TRBJ2-7, with 7 bases fitting TRBD2. After removal of 0 bases from V and 6 bases from J, the junction contained 8 bases not matched to a gene. Germline V CDR1 and CDR2: SGHDN, FVKESK. The length of the CDR3 is 15 residues. CDR3 protein: CASSQDLGGVGEQYF. In nucleotides, the CDR3 is TGTGCCAGCAGCCAAGATCTTGGGGGGGTAGGCGAGCAGTACTTC.

The rearrangement joins TRBV6-5 to TRBJ2-4; 12 nucleotides agree with TRBD2. The junction had 7 bases not matched to a gene; V was cut back by 6 bases and J by 7 bases. In germline, CDR1 is MNHEY, CDR2 SVGAGI. This CDR3 has 15 residues. CDR3 protein: CASRPSGGATNIQYF. The CDR3 coding sequence is TGTGCCAGCAGACCTAGCGGGGGGGCGACTAACATTCAGTACTTC.

J is TRBJ1-1 and V is TRBV30; D possibly corresponds to TRBD1 (5 bases). The CDR3 runs to 14 residues. Trimming removed 0 bases at V and 0 bases at J, with 8 bases between. Germline loops: CDR1 GTSNPN, CDR2 SVGIG (reference sequence). CDR3 in amino acids: CAWSVRGVNTEAFF. DNA of the CDR3: TGTGCCTGGAGTGTACGGGGGGTGAACACTGAAGCTTTCTTT.

The chain employs TRBV12-2 and TRBJ1-2; TRBD1 is the table's D call and was not checked against the DNA. TRBV12-2 is labeled a pseudogene. The CDR3 totals 13 residues. The CDR3 nucleotides read TGTGCAAGTCGCAACAGGGGGCTCGGTGGCTACACCTTC. Its translation: CASRNRGLGGYTF.

This chain links TRBV30 with TRBJ2-2; D uncertain. Per the germline V gene, CDR1 is GTSNPN and CDR2 is SVGIG (reference sequence). The CDR3 runs 14 residues. V lost 4 bases, J lost 0 bases, and 9 bases lay in between. This CDR3 is CAWIESANTGELFF. The CDR3 DNA sequence: TGTGCCTGGATCGAGTCGGCGAACACCGGGGAGCTGTTTTTT. The variable domain in full, completed from reference TRBV30 and TRBJ2-2, reads SQTIHQWPATLVQPVGSPLSLECTVEGTSNPNLYWYRQAAGRGLQLLFYSVGIGQISSEVPQNLSASRPQDRQFILSSKKLLLSDSGFYLCAWIESANTGELFFGEGSRLTVL.

J is TRBJ1-2 and V is TRBV5-6, with 8 bases that match TRBD1. Germline CDR1 SGHDT, CDR2 YYEEEE. CDR3 length: 17 amino acids. J gave up 0 bases and V 4 bases, and 11 bases lay outside the gene matches. The CDR3 nucleotides read TGTGCCAGCAGCCCCACCCGTGGGACAGGCTCTAACTATGGCTACACCTTC. Its translation: CASSPTRGTGSNYGYTF.

This clone turned up a few times. This sequence joins TRBV10-2 and TRBJ1-1; the D is unclear. The CDR3 runs 13 residues. The ends were cut back, 0 bases at V and 1 base at J, with 3 bases in the middle. Germline values: CDR1 WSHSY, CDR2 SAAADI. The CDR3 here is CASSESGNTEAFF. CDR3 nucleotides: TGCGCCAGCAGTGAGTCCGGGAACACTGAAGCTTTCTTT.

About this clone itself: A read error may produce the germline difference seen at one junction end. The chain has TRBV7-9 and TRBJ2-5; 12 bases are shared with TRBD2. CDR3 length equals 16 residues. CDR1 and CDR2 (germline): SEHNR, FQNEAQ (reference sequence). CDR3 sequence: CSSSLTSGGKGETQYF. CDR3 DNA sequence: TGTTCCAGCAGCTTAACTAGCGGGGGGAAAGGGGAGACCCAGTACTTC.

V and J are TRBV18 and TRBJ1-5; possible D gene TRBD1, 6 bases. The germline V and J ends were trimmed by 3 bases and 6 bases, with 18 bases remaining between them. The CDR3 totals 16 residues. The germline V gene encodes CDR1 KGHSH and CDR2 LQKENI. CDR3 nucleotide sequence: TGTGCCAGCTCACCTCAACAAGGGGGTGACCCTCAGCCCCAGCATTTT. Translating gives CASSPQQGGDPQPQHF.

For this clone: One end of the junction fails to match germline, which may point to a read error. V gene TRBV5-6 combines with J gene TRBJ2-1; TRBD1 matches at 10 bases. Per germline, CDR1 SGHDT and CDR2 YYEEEE. The CDR3 extends over 15 amino acids. CDR3 bases: TGTGCCAGCAGCGCTGGACAGGGGGTCTACAATGGGCAGTTCTTC. As protein: CASSAGQGVYNGQFF.

V is TRBV7-9 and J is TRBJ2-7; D not resolved. Trimming removed 5 bases at V and 7 bases at J, with 15 bases between. CDR3 length: 13 residues. Germline CDR1 is SEHNR and CDR2 is FQNEAQ (reference sequence). The CDR3 DNA reads as TGTGCCAGCAGCCCCCGCACCCACGGGGAGCAGTACTTC. Translation gives CASSPRTHGEQYF. The full variable domain, completed using reference TRBV7-9 and TRBJ2-7, is DTGVSQNPRHKITKRGQNVTFRCDPISEHNRLYWYRQTLGQGPEFLTYFQNEAQLEKSRLLSDRFSAERPKGSFSTLEIQRTEQGDSAMYLCASSPRTHGEQYFGPGTRLTVT.

The chain links TRBV5-8 to TRBJ1-5; D uncertain. The ends were cut back, 4 bases at V and 0 bases at J, with 11 bases in the middle. Germline V gene data show CDR1 as SGHTS and CDR2 as YDEGEE. CDR3 length: 15 amino acids. CDR3 in DNA: TGTGCCAGCAGCCTGTCGGGTTATAGCAATCAGCCCCAGCATTTT. Translation: CASSLSGYSNQPQHF.

This chain joins TRBV4-2 and TRBJ2-3, with 11 bases identical to TRBD2. V was clipped by 3 bases and J by 5 bases; unmatched bases: 7. The CDR3 is made up of 16 amino acids. In germline, CDR1 is LGHNA, CDR2 YNFKEQ. CDR3 sequence (DNA): TGTGCCAGCAGCCAGGCTCTAGCGGGGGGAATAGATACGCAGTATTTT. This codes for CASSQALAGGIDTQYF.

V gene TRBV19 combines with J gene TRBJ1-4; D is undetermined. CDR1 is LNHDA, CDR2 SQIVND, per germline (reference sequence). The CDR3 is 13 amino acids. V was cut by 3 bases and J by 10 bases, with 12 bases left in between. The CDR3 loop is CASSIWEDGKLFF. The CDR3 DNA sequence: TGTGCCAGTAGTATCTGGGAGGACGGAAAACTGTTTTTT.

The chain is built from TRBV19 and TRBJ1-1; D is perhaps TRBD1 (6 bases). With 3 bases removed from V and 6 bases from J, the gap between germline ends came to 17 bases. Germline lookup yields CDR1 LNHDA and CDR2 SQIVND (reference sequence). This CDR3 has 15 residues. DNA for the CDR3: TGTGCCAGTAGTATTGTAATGACAGGTCCTTCTGAAGCTTTCTTT. Its protein product is CASSIVMTGPSEAFF. The variable domain in full, completed from reference TRBV19 and TRBJ1-1, reads DGGITQSPKYLFRKEGQNVTLSCEQNLNHDAMYWYRQDPGQGLRLIYYSQIVNDFQKGDIAEGYSVSREKKESFPLTVTSAQKNPTAFYLCASSIVMTGPSEAFFGQGTRLTVV.

The V gene is TRBV6-1, the J gene TRBJ2-3; 12 bases align to TRBD2. V lost 2 bases, J lost 5 bases, and 11 bases stayed unmatched. The length of the CDR3 is 18 residues. The germline gives CDR1 MNHNS, CDR2 SASEGT. CDR3 in amino acids: CASSESLAGGPGGDTQYF. CDR3 DNA sequence: TGTGCCAGCAGTGAATCCCTAGCGGGGGGGCCTGGTGGAGATACGCAGTATTTT.

This rearrangement joins TRBV15 to TRBJ2-5; TRBD1 might be the D (5 bases). The CDR3 sequence is 16 residues long. Germline assignment: CDR1 LNHNV and CDR2 YYDKDF (reference sequence). Trimming took off 7 bases at V and 5 bases at J, with 23 bases between the two ends. This chain's CDR3 is CATTQGSLAKGETQYF. The CDR3 nucleotides read TGTGCCACCACCCAGGGAAGCCTCGCCAAGGGTGAGACCCAGTACTTC. Combining the CDR3 with reference TRBV15 and TRBJ2-5 gives the whole variable domain DAMVIQNPRYQVTQFGKPVTLSCSQTLNHNVMYWYQQKSSQAPKLLFHYYDKDFNNEADTPDNFQSRRPNTSFCFLDIRSPGLGDTAMYLCATTQGSLAKGETQYFGPGTRLLVL.

The chain joins TRBV5-4 to TRBJ2-5; D gene uncertain. CDR3 length: 15 amino acids. V dropped 1 base and J dropped 0 bases, with 10 bases sitting between them. Germline lookup yields CDR1 SGHNT and CDR2 YYREEE (reference sequence). The CDR3 nucleotides read TGTGCCAGCAGCTTGAAAAACAGCCACCAAGAGACCCAGTACTTC. Encoded protein: CASSLKNSHQETQYF.